This T cell receptor (beta chain) is from a study of blood T cells in healthy people across ages. Study as a whole: About one barcoded beta molecule per two T cells was the capture yield of template switching.

Using a J-beta primer mix together with a sample-barcoded 5' primer, a second PCR was run for roughly 7 to 11 cycles. Every molecule of cDNA carried a tag from a template-switch adaptor with 12 random nucleotides. Via MiXCR, TCRdb re-called the 5' RACE reads, giving one row per CDR3 protein. The table records some 780,000 distinct CDR3 sequences, roughly three fifths of them present only once. The CDR3 contains 14 residues. V shed 5 bases and J 2 bases; nucleotides not matched to a gene: 2. Germline CDR1 reads MRHNA; CDR2 reads SNTAGT. Regarding the study as a whole: Any changes in expanded clonotypes were possibly confounded, as donor CMV status remained unknown. The study found more naive CD4+ cells and higher diversity in long-lived than aged donors.

With regard to this clonotype: The antigen remains undetermined.

Material for sequencing was blood. This chain links TRBV6-4 with TRBJ2-3; 9 bases match TRBD2. The sequence came from a middle-aged man in good health. DNA for the CDR3: TGTGCCAGCAGTAAGCGGGGGGCCACAGATACGCAGTATTTT. This gives the protein CASSKRGATDTQYF.